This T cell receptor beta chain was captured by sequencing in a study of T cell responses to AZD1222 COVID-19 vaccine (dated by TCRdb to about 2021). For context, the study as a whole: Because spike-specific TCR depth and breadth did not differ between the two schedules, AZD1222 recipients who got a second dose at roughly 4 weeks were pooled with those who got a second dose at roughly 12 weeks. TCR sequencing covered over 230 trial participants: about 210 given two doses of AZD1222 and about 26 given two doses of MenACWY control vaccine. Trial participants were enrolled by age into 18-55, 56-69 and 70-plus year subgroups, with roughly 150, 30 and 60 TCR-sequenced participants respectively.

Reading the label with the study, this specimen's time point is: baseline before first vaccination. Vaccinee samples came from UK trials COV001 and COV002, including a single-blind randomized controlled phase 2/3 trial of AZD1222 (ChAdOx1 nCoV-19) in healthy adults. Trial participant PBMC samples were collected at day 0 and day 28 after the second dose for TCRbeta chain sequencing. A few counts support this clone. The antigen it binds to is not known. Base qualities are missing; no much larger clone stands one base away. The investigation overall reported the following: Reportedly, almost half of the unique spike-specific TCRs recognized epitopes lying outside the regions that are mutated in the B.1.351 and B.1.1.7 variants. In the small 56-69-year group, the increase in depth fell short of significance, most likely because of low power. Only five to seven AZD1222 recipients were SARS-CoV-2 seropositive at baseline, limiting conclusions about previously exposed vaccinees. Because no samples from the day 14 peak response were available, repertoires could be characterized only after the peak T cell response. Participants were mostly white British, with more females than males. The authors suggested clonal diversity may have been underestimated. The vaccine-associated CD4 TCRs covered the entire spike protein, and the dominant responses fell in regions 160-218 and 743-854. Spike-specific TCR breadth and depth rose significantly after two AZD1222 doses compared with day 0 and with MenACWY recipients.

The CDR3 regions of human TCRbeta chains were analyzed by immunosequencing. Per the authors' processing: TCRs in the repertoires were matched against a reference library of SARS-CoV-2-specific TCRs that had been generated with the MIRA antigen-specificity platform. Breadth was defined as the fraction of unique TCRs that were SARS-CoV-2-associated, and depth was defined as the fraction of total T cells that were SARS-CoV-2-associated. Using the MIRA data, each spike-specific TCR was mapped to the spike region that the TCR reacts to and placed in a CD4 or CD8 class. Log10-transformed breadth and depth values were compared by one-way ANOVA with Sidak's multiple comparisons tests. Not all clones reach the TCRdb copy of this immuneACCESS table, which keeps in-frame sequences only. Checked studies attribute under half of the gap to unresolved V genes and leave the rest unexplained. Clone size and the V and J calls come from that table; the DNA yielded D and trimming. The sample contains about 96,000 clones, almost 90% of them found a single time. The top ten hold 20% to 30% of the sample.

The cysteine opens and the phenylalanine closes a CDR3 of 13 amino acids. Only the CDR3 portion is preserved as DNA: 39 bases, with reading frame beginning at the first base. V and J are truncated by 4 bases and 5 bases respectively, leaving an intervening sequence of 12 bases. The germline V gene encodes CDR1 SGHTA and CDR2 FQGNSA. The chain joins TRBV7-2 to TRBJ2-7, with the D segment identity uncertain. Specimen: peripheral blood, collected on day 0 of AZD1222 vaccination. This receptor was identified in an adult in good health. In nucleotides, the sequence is TGTGCCAGCAGCTCCCCTTCCGCTAACGAGCAGTACTTC. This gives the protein CASSSPSANEQYF.